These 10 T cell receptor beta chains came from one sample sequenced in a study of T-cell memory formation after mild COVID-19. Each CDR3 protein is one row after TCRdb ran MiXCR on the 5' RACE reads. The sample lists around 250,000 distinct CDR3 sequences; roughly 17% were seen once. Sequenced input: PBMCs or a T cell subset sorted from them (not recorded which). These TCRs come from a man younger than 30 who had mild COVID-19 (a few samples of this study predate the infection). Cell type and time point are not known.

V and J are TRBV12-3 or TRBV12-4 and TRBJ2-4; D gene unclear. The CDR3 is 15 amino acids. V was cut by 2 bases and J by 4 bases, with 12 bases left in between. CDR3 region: CASSLWGLVKNIQYF. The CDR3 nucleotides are TGTGCCAGCAGTTTATGGGGTCTCGTTAAAAACATTCAGTACTTC.

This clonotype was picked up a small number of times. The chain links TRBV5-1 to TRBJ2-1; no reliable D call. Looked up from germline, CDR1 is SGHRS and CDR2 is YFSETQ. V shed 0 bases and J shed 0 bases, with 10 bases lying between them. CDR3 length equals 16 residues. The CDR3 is CASSLVSEASYNEQFF. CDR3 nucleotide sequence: TGCGCCAGCAGCTTGGTCTCGGAAGCCTCCTACAATGAGCAGTTCTTC.

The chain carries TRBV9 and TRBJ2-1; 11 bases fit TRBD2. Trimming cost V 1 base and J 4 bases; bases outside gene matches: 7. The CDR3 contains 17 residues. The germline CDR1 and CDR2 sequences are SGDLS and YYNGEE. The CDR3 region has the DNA TGTGCCAGCAGCGTACCTAGCGGGGGGACACTTTACAATGAGCAGTTCTTC. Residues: CASSVPSGGTLYNEQFF.

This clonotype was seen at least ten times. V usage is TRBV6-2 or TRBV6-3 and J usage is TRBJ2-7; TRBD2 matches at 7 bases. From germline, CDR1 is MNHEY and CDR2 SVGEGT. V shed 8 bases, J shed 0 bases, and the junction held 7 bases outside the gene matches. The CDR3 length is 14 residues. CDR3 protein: CASHRDYNSYEQYF. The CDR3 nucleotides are TGTGCCAGCCACCGGGACTACAACTCCTACGAGCAGTACTTC.

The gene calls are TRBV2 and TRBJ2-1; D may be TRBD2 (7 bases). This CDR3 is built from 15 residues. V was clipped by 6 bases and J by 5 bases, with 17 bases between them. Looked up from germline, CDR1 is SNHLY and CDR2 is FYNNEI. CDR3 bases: TGTGCCAGCAGGAGGGGGGACTATGGTAACAATGAGCAGTTCTTC. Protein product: CASRRGDYGNNEQFF.

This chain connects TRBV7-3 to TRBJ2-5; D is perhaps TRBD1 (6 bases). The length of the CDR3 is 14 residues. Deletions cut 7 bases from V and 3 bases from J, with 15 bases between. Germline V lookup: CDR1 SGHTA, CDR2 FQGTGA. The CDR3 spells CASNQTRTEETQYF. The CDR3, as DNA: TGTGCCAGCAACCAAACTCGGACAGAAGAGACCCAGTACTTC.

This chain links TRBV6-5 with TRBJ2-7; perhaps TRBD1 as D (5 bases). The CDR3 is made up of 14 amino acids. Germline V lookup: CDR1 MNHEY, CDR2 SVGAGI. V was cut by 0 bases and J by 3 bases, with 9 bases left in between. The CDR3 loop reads CASSYSRGLYEQYF. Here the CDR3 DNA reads TGTGCCAGCAGTTACTCTAGGGGCCTCTACGAGCAGTACTTC.

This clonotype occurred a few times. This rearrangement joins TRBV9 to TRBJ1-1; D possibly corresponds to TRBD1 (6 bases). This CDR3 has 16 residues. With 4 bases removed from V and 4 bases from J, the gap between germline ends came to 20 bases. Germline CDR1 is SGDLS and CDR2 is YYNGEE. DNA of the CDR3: TGTGCCAGCAGCCCCTCCGGTTGGGGGCTGGGCACTGAAGCTTTCTTT. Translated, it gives CASSPSGWGLGTEAFF.

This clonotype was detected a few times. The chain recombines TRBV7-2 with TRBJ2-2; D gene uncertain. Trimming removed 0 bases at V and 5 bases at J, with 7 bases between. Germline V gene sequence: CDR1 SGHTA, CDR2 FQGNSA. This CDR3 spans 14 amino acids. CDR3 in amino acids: CASSLARQTGELFF. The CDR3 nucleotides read TGTGCCAGCAGCTTAGCGCGTCAGACCGGGGAGCTGTTTTTT.

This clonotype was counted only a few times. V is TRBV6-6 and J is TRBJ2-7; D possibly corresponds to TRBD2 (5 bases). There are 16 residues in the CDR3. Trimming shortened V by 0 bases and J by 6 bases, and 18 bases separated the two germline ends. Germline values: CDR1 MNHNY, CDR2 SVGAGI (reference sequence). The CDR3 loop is CASSYSAANPTGEQYF. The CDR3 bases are TGTGCCAGCAGTTACTCAGCGGCAAATCCTACTGGCGAGCAGTACTTC.